This T cell receptor beta chain came from a study of cytomegalovirus exposure and HLA in healthy donors. Study results and limitations: In a later analysis, CMV-associated beta chains were mostly HLA-associated, it appeared. TCR beta chain V- and J-gene trimming was linked, in a later analysis, to a missense variant in DCLRE1C. HLA allele associations emerged for roughly 16,000 TCR beta sequences in a later analysis, at 0.05 false discovery rate. Most TCR beta V segments were productive about 87% or about 30% of the time in an earlier analysis.

CDR3 size: 18 residues. Germline V gives CDR1 SEHNR, CDR2 FQNEAQ (reference sequence). The V segment lost 4 bases and the J segment 0 bases; nucleotides outside the gene matches: 9. Remarks on this clone: The target antigen is unknown.

Amplification used 60 Vbeta primers and 13 Jbeta primers. TCRdb keeps only in-frame clones here, not all; method: immunoSEQ multiplex PCR. The repertoire holds about 150,000 clones, with roughly 74% as singletons. The TCR was taken from a man younger than 35 in good health and CMV-seronegative. The chain is built from TRBV7-9 and TRBJ2-6; TRBD1 matches 7 bases. The specimen was PBMCs. The chain's CDR3 is CASSSRTGHDSGANVLTF. The CDR3 DNA sequence: TGTGCCAGCAGCTCTAGGACAGGACACGACTCTGGGGCCAACGTCCTGACTTTC.